This TCR beta chain was retrieved from a study of CD8 T cells in ankylosing spondylitis. TCRdb recomputed calls from the 5' RACE reads with MiXCR, one row per CDR3 protein. The profile shows fewer than 250,000 distinct CDR3 sequences, more than 25% of them singletons. The germline V gene encodes CDR1 LGHDT and CDR2 YNNKEL (reference sequence). V lost 7 bases and J lost 3, with 12 bases in between. CDR3 size: 14 residues. The specimen was blood, either unsorted or a sorted T cell fraction (not recorded which). V usage is TRBV3-1 and J usage is TRBJ2-2; possible D gene TRBD1, 5 bases. This receptor was taken from a male donor with ankylosing spondylitis or in good health (not recorded which). In DNA form, the CDR3 reads TGTGCCAGCACCCCAGGGTCAGACACCGGGGAGCTGTTTTTT. As protein: CASTPGSDTGELFF.